A selection of T cell receptor beta chains follows, all from one sample in a study of T cell responses to AZD1222 COVID-19 vaccine. Sequenced by immunoSEQ multiplex PCR; TCRdb stores in-frame clones only, minus some. Of 150,000 or so clones in the sample, about 88% were seen once. The sequencing here drew on peripheral blood, taken on day 0 of AZD1222 vaccination. Receptors originate from an adult in good health. The CDR3 runs from the conserved cysteine through the conserved F or W. Where a row states a size, it is once, few, many or the class of an expanded clone; other rows omit it.

j_gene	abundance	v_gene	CDR3aa
TRBJ2-1	.	TRBV4-2	CASSQDQRGGLYNEQFF
TRBJ2-2	.	TRBV5-1	CASNTGRVTGELFF
TRBJ2-5	.	TRBV6-5	CASSRSQDPQETQYF
TRBJ2-2	.	TRBV11-3	CASTLGGTGELFF
TRBJ2-6	.	TRBV5-4	CASSLASGANVLTF
TRBJ1-5	.	TRBV15	CATSRDPGWNQPQHF
TRBJ1-6	.	TRBV3-1/TRBV3-2	CASSQASAFYNSPLHF
TRBJ1-3	.	TRBV18	CASSGQGIGNTIYF
TRBJ2-5	once	TRBV2	CASSIDHREETQYF
TRBJ1-1	.	TRBV6-5	CASSYSQGGEAFF
TRBJ1-4	.	TRBV6-1	CASSANRGPIEKLFF
TRBJ1-1	.	TRBV25-1	CASSETGVNTEAFF
TRBJ1-2	.	TRBV2	CASRFQDRVSYGYTF
TRBJ1-4	.	TRBV24-1	CATSDSTAKLFF
TRBJ1-1	few	TRBV2	CASSEIGPGTEAFF
TRBJ1-4	once	TRBV28	CASSLRRPSIEKLFF
TRBJ1-4	.	TRBV6-5	CASSYSGQPNEKLFF
TRBJ2-5	.	TRBV18	CASSPSQGADGTQYF
TRBJ2-2	once	TRBV3-1/TRBV3-2	CASTIGRPGELFF
TRBJ1-1	.	TRBV7-2	CASSLLWNTEAFF
TRBJ2-7	.	TRBV21-1	CASSRGTGDREQYF
TRBJ1-6	.	TRBV5-8	CASRRGAGNSPLHF
TRBJ2-2	.	TRBV9	CASSVAEGANTGELFF
TRBJ1-1	.	TRBV6-5	CASIQGGNTEAFF
TRBJ1-6	.	TRBV5-4	CASSLKQNNSPLHF
TRBJ1-3	.	TRBV3-1/TRBV3-2	CASSQAKRNTIYF
TRBJ1-2	.	TRBV19	CASSTAGQGGMDYGYTF
TRBJ1-2	.	TRBV11-2	CASSSTVGYGYTF
TRBJ1-4	.	TRBV5-1	CASSLQARGEKLFF
TRBJ1-2	once	TRBV12-3/TRBV12-4	CASTPGGYGYTF
TRBJ2-1	.	TRBV28	CASSLSFSWQGASGGLYNEQFF
TRBJ1-2	.	TRBV3-1/TRBV3-2	CASSLTHRGVYGYTF
TRBJ2-7	.	TRBV28	CASSFRAGAYEQYF
TRBJ1-6	.	TRBV2	CASSITGDRRNSPLHF
TRBJ1-5	once	TRBV28	CAIQGQNQPQHF
TRBJ2-1	.	TRBV6-5	CASSTLEGSEQFF
TRBJ2-2	once	TRBV6-4	CASRQDRADTGELFF
TRBJ1-3	.	TRBV7-9	CASSLGAGSSGNTIYF
TRBJ2-2	few	TRBV19	CASSWDRNTGELFF
TRBJ1-2	.	TRBV18	CASSPNRDSYGYTF
TRBJ1-6	.	TRBV6-2/TRBV6-3	CASSQQVSPLHF
TRBJ1-2	.	TRBV3-1/TRBV3-2	CASSQERGSLTF
TRBJ2-3	.	TRBV7-2	CASSLRDWGGTQYF
TRBJ2-2	.	TRBV9	CASSVAFSEGELFF
TRBJ2-1	.	TRBV7-9	CASSPGWGGKRFF